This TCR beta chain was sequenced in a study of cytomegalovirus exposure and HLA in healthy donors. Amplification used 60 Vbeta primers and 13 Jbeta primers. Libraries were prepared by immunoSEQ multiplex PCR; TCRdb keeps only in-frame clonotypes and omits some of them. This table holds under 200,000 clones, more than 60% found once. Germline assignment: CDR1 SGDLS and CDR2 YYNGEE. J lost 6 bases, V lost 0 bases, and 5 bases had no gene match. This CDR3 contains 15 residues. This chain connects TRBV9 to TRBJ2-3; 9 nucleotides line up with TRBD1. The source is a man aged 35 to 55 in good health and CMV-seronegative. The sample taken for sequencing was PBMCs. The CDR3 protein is CASSVGDRVTDTQYF. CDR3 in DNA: TGTGCCAGCAGCGTAGGGGACAGGGTTACGGATACGCAGTATTTT.